This T cell receptor beta chain was recorded in a study of T cell changes during pregnancy in multiple sclerosis. This clone was seen only once. TCRdb's table, derived via immunoSEQ multiplex PCR, lists solely in-frame clones and lacks some. Here the sample spans tens of thousands of clones, about nine tenths being singletons. Per germline, CDR1 SNHLY and CDR2 FYNNEI. The V end lost 11 bases, the J end lost 9 bases, and 11 bases lay between the germline ends. This CDR3 region has 10 residues. The sequence was collected from a female donor with multiple sclerosis, enrolled in a pregnancy study. This material consisted of CD8+ T cells from peripheral blood mononuclear cells, taken in the first trimester of pregnancy. This chain joins TRBV2 and TRBJ2-1; tentatively, D is TRBD2 (5 bases). CDR3 protein: CALREPEQFF. In DNA form, the CDR3 reads TGTGCCCTTAGGGAGCCTGAGCAGTTCTTC.